What follows are 7 T cell receptor beta chains derived from one specimen sequenced in a study of post-analysis software for immune sequencing data. Study-level findings and limits: Included in a set of roughly 5 TRBV segments more frequent in patients than controls were TRBV5-6, TRBV5-1 and TRBV20-1.

Researchers reported that TCR beta cDNA libraries carried unique molecular identifiers. TCRdb independently ran MiXCR on the PCR reads; one entry per CDR3 protein. The sample records 700,000 to 900,000 distinct CDR3 sequences, roughly 50% being singletons. The antigens of these receptors remain unknown. The specimen sequenced was blood. The receptors were gathered from a girl aged 10 to 17 with multiple sclerosis.

This chain joins TRBV11-2 and TRBJ1-1, with unresolved D. V was clipped by 5 bases and J by 1 base, with 14 bases between them. This CDR3 comprises 15 residues. Germline V CDR1 and CDR2: SGHAT, FQNNGV. CDR3: CASSTEPGWNTEAFF. CDR3 DNA sequence: TGTGCCAGCAGCACTGAACCCGGATGGAACACTGAAGCTTTCTTT.

The gene calls are TRBV20-1 and TRBJ1-1, with TRBD1 matching over 9 bases. V was pared by 0 bases and J by 3 bases, with 5 bases of the junction left unmatched. Germline CDR1 DFQATT, CDR2 SNEGSKA (reference sequence). The CDR3 runs 15 residues. The CDR3 spells CSARDPTGGDTEAFF. For the CDR3, the DNA is TGCAGTGCTAGAGACCCGACAGGGGGGGACACTGAAGCTTTCTTT.

This clonotype has just a few counts. V gene TRBV27 combines with J gene TRBJ1-4; maybe TRBD1 (5 bases). V lost 4 bases to trimming and J lost 2 bases, with 17 bases between them. CDR3 length: 17 amino acids. Germline loops: CDR1 MNHEY, CDR2 SMNVEV (reference sequence). DNA for the CDR3: TGTGCCAGCAGTTCGAAGCTCCGGGACGCCACTAATGAAAAACTGTTTTTT. As protein: CASSSKLRDATNEKLFF.

The chain carries TRBV7-3 and TRBJ2-7, with 10 bases lining up with TRBD2. The CDR3 has 15 amino acids. With 5 bases clipped from V and 2 bases from J, the junction kept 6 bases outside the gene matches. The germline CDR1 and CDR2 sequences are SGHTA and FQGTGA. The CDR3 loop reads CASSRAGGPTYEQYF. CDR3 sequence (DNA): TGTGCCAGCAGCCGAGCGGGAGGGCCGACCTACGAGCAGTACTTC.

The rearrangement uses TRBV29-1 and TRBJ1-4, with a possible D match to TRBD1 (5 bases). The CDR3 is made up of 14 amino acids. Trimming left V 5 bases short and J 8 bases short, with 18 bases between. CDR1 and CDR2 from the germline V gene are SQVTM and ANQGSEA. The CDR3 nucleotides read TGCAGCGTTTTACCCTCATCGGGGGGGGAAAAACTGTTTTTT. Its translation: CSVLPSSGGEKLFF.

This sequence joins TRBV5-6 and TRBJ2-6; D call uncertain. CDR1 and CDR2 (germline): SGHDT, YYEEEE. V was pared by 5 bases and J by 1 base, with 10 bases between. This CDR3 spans 15 amino acids. Here the CDR3 reads CASRFQTSGANVLTF. CDR3 nucleotide sequence: TGTGCCAGCAGATTTCAGACTTCTGGGGCCAACGTCCTGACTTTC.

This clonotype was counted between two and nine times. This rearrangement joins TRBV4-1 to TRBJ2-7, with TRBD2 identical over 8 bases. The CDR3 loop spans 15 amino acids. With 2 bases clipped from V and 0 bases from J, the junction kept 3 bases outside the gene matches. CDR1 and CDR2 (germline): MGHRA, YSYEKL. CDR3 loop: CASSQSGSSSYEQYF. The CDR3, as DNA: TGCGCCAGCAGCCAAAGCGGGAGTAGCTCCTACGAGCAGTACTTC.